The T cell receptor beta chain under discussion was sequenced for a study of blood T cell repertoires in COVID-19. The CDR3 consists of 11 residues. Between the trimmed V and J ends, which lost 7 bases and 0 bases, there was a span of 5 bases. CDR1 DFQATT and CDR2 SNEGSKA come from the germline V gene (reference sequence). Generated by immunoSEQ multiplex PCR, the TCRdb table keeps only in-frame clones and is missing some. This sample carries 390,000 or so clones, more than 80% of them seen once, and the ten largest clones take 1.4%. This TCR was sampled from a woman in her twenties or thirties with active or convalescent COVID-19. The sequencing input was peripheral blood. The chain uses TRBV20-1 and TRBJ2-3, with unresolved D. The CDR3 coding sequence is TGCAGTGGTCTCAGCACAGATACGCAGTATTTT. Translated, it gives CSGLSTDTQYF.